The source of this TCR beta chain is a study of blood T cell repertoires in COVID-19. Overall study context: The origin of the acute and convalescent COVID-19 samples was the United States, Italy and Spain. In each case, the material was cDNA or gDNA derived from T cells, B-cell-depleted T cells, or PBMCs.

This CDR3 region has 14 residues. V gave up 8 bases and J gave up 5 bases, with 18 bases separating them. From germline, CDR1 is MNHEY and CDR2 SVGAGI. In the authors' methods: Cell counts per sample came from amplifying reference gene primers. TCRdb keeps only in-frame clones here, not all; method: immunoSEQ multiplex PCR. The V and J calls and clone size come from that table; D and trimming were worked out from the DNA. The sample has approximately 170,000 clones; roughly four fifths are singletons. The sample taken for sequencing was peripheral blood. This receptor was taken from a man aged 55 to 70 with active or convalescent COVID-19. This sequence joins TRBV6-5 and TRBJ1-1; the D gene is possibly TRBD1 (6 bases). The CDR3 sequence: CASSRAGVRTEAFF. The CDR3, as DNA: TGTGCCAGCTCTCGGGCAGGGGTTAGGACTGAAGCTTTCTTT.